The 10 T cell receptor beta chains given below trace back to one sample, sequenced in a study of identical twins. In TCRdb, the 5' RACE reads were re-called with MiXCR into one record per CDR3 protein. The profile shows hundreds of thousands of distinct CDR3 sequences, around a sixth of them singletons. Separately, the same data were catalogued under a study of T cells expressing NK-cell markers.

The material sequenced was PBMCs. Receptors originate from a woman between 18 and 29 years old in good health.

This clonotype showed up many times. The chain uses TRBV10-3 and TRBJ2-6; possible D gene TRBD1, 7 bases. The V gene's germline CDR1 is ENHRY and CDR2 SYGVKD. Trimming left V 6 bases short and J 0 bases short, with 15 bases between. The CDR3 contains 17 residues. DNA for the CDR3: TGTGCCATCAGGGCGGGACAGCCTAGCTCTGGGGCCAACGTCCTGACTTTC. Translated, it gives CAIRAGQPSSGANVLTF.

The chain links TRBV1 to TRBJ2-6; the table's D gene call, TRBD1, was not cross checked with the DNA. TRBV1 is annotated as a pseudogene. This CDR3 is built from 14 residues. CDR3 loop: CTSSRWAGGKVLTF. The CDR3 DNA is TGCACCAGCAGCCGTTGGGCGGGGGGCAAGGTCCTGACTTTC.

The chain is built from TRBV3-1 and TRBJ2-2; weak D call: TRBD1 (7 bases). This CDR3 has 16 amino acids. CDR1 is LGHDT, CDR2 YNNKEL, per germline (reference sequence). The V gene lost 4 bases and the J gene lost 10 bases, with 22 bases spanning the gap. CDR3 nucleotides: TGTGCCAGCAGCCCTTTTTTGGGACTCCAGGGGGAGGAGCTGTTTTTT. This gives the protein CASSPFLGLQGEELFF. The full variable domain, its missing parts supplied by reference TRBV3-1 and TRBJ2-2, is DTAVSQTPKYLVTQMGNDKSIKCEQNLGHDTMYWYKQDSKKFLKIMFSYNNKELIINETVPNRFSPKSPDKAHLNLHINSLELGDSAVYFCASSPFLGLQGEELFFGEGSRLTVL.

The genes are TRBV27 and TRBJ2-5, with TRBD2 as a possible D gene (5 bases). Per the germline V gene, CDR1 is MNHEY and CDR2 is SMNVEV (reference sequence). V lost 3 bases to trimming and J lost 1 base, with 15 bases between them. This CDR3 region has 16 residues. Here the CDR3 reads CASSLVGIEGQETQYF. The CDR3 region has the DNA TGTGCCAGCAGTTTGGTAGGGATTGAGGGCCAAGAGACCCAGTACTTC.

The chain uses TRBV11-2 and TRBJ1-2, with 7 bases lining up with TRBD1. Germline V gene sequence: CDR1 SGHAT, CDR2 FQNNGV. With 5 bases clipped from V and 13 bases from J, the junction kept 4 bases outside the gene matches. The CDR3 extends over 10 amino acids. DNA of the CDR3: TGTGCCAGCAGCGAAGACAGGGCCACCTTC. Translation: CASSEDRATF.

The CDR3 DNA reads as TGTGCCAGCAGTTACTCTCGGTCGGTTGGGGGGGGAGATACGCAGTATTTT. It yields the protein CASSYSRSVGGGDTQYF. This chain links TRBV6-5 with TRBJ2-3; 7 bases line up with TRBD2. Germline assignment: CDR1 MNHEY and CDR2 SVGAGI. CDR3 size: 17 residues. Losses at the gene ends were 0 bases for V and 5 bases for J; bases not matched to a gene: 11.

This clonotype was seen a handful of times. This chain connects TRBV20-1 to TRBJ1-2; TRBD1 matches at 10 bases. The J segment lost 4 bases and the V segment lost 5 bases, leaving 7 bases of the junction unmatched. Germline V CDR1 and CDR2: DFQATT, SNEGSKA (reference sequence). This CDR3 contains 14 residues. The CDR3 nucleotides read TGCAGTGCTGAAAACCGGGACAGGGGCTATGGCTACACCTTC. Amino acid sequence: CSAENRDRGYGYTF.

V gene TRBV7-2 combines with J gene TRBJ1-4, with 8 bases identical to TRBD1. CDR1 is SGHTA, CDR2 FQGNSA, per germline. J was trimmed by 3 bases and V by 5 bases; bases with no gene match: 2. There are 14 residues in the CDR3. The CDR3 loop reads CASSQGQANEKLFF. For the CDR3, the DNA is TGTGCCAGCAGCCAGGGACAGGCTAATGAAAAACTGTTTTTT.

This clonotype has a count of ten or more. The rearrangement joins TRBV29-1 to TRBJ1-4; TRBD1 matches at 7 bases. Germline CDR1 SQVTM, CDR2 ANQGSEA. This CDR3 contains 12 residues. The junction had 1 base not matched to a gene; V was cut back by 5 bases and J by 4 bases. The DNA for the CDR3 is TGCAGCGTTCGACAGGGTAATGAAAAACTGTTTTTT. It specifies CSVRQGNEKLFF.

The genes are TRBV5-1 and TRBJ2-3; 9 bases map to TRBD2. This CDR3 is built from 15 residues. The germline V gene encodes CDR1 SGHRS and CDR2 YFSETQ. V shed 7 bases, J shed 0 bases, and the junction held 6 bases outside the gene matches. Written as DNA, the CDR3 is TGCGCCAGCCTCCCTAGCGGGGAGAGCACAGATACGCAGTATTTT. The encoded protein is CASLPSGESTDTQYF. Based on the CDR3 plus reference TRBV5-1 and TRBJ2-3, the full variable domain is KAGVTQTPRYLIKTRGQQVTLSCSPISGHRSVSWYQQTPGQGLQFLFEYFSETQRNKGNFPGRFSGRQFSNSRSEMNVSTLELGDSALYLCASLPSGESTDTQYFGPGTRLTVL.